A single sample gave rise to the 14 T cell receptor beta chains below, sequenced in a study of blood T cell repertoires in COVID-19. Produced via immunoSEQ multiplex PCR; TCRdb's table is partial and in-frame only. The sample contains 120,000 or so clones, about 82% of which appear only once. The specimen sequenced was peripheral blood. Receptors were obtained from a man aged 60 to 69 with active or convalescent COVID-19.

The chain has TRBV25-1 and TRBJ1-4, with a weak D call TRBD1 (6 bases). V was trimmed by 1 base and J by 0 bases, leaving 15 bases between them. The CDR3 contains 18 residues. The germline CDR1 and CDR2 sequences are MGHDK and SYGVNS. The CDR3 nucleotides are TGTGCCAGCAGTGAATCCCCATCGGACAGATCAACTAATGAAAAACTGTTTTTT. Protein sequence: CASSESPSDRSTNEKLFF.

This chain joins TRBV5-1 and TRBJ2-3, with 9 bases identical to TRBD1. V gave up 0 bases and J gave up 6 bases; unmatched junction bases: 5. The CDR3 runs to 15 residues. Germline loops: CDR1 SGHRS, CDR2 YFSETQ. CDR3 region: CASSLAGTGSDTQYF. CDR3 DNA: TGCGCCAGCAGCTTGGCCGGGACAGGGTCGGATACGCAGTATTTT.

V usage is TRBV27 and J usage is TRBJ2-7; the match to TRBD2 covers 9 bases. The length of the CDR3 is 15 residues. The V gene end was trimmed by 5 bases and the J gene end by 3 bases; junction bases not matched to a gene: 8. In germline, CDR1 is MNHEY, CDR2 SMNVEV (reference sequence). In DNA form, the CDR3 reads TGTGCCAGCAGTAATTCGGGACTAGCAAACTACGAGCAGTACTTC. Its translation is CASSNSGLANYEQYF.

The genes are TRBV7-2 and TRBJ2-5, with 8 bases that match TRBD1. Germline V lookup: CDR1 SGHTA, CDR2 FQGNSA. Trimming took 5 bases from V and 8 from J; bases not matched to a gene: 4. The CDR3 loop spans 12 amino acids. CDR3 sequence (DNA): TGTGCCAGCAGCCCCGGACAGGGAACCCAGTACTTC. Protein sequence: CASSPGQGTQYF.

The chain has TRBV30 and TRBJ2-2; tentative D call: TRBD1 (5 bases). V lost 1 base and J 6 bases, leaving 12 bases between the germline ends. The CDR3 has 14 amino acids. CDR1 is GTSNPN and CDR2 is SVGIG in the germline V gene (reference sequence). CDR3 residues: CAWSEGVGAGELFF. As DNA, the CDR3 is TGTGCCTGGAGTGAAGGGGTAGGAGCCGGGGAGCTGTTTTTT. The full variable domain, with the rest looked up from reference TRBV30 and TRBJ2-2, is SQTIHQWPATLVQPVGSPLSLECTVEGTSNPNLYWYRQAAGRGLQLLFYSVGIGQISSEVPQNLSASRPQDRQFILSSKKLLLSDSGFYLCAWSEGVGAGELFFGEGSRLTVL.

The chain recombines TRBV20-1 with TRBJ1-2, with 12 bases identical to TRBD1. Germline V gene data show CDR1 as DFQATT and CDR2 as SNEGSKA (reference sequence). CDR3 size: 18 residues. V trimming: 3 bases; J trimming: 6 bases; junction bases outside the gene matches: 17. Here the CDR3 DNA reads TGCAGTGCTAGTATCAGGAGCCGGGACAGGGGGCAAAGGAATGGCTACACCTTC. It yields the protein CSASIRSRDRGQRNGYTF.

The chain is built from TRBV5-1 and TRBJ2-7, with 7 bases aligning to TRBD1. Germline V gene data show CDR1 as SGHRS and CDR2 as YFSETQ. The length of the CDR3 is 16 residues. Trimming cost V 4 bases and J 0 bases; bases outside gene matches: 10. The CDR3 here is CASSAIGQGDSYEQYF. DNA of the CDR3: TGCGCCAGCAGCGCGATAGGTCAGGGGGACTCCTACGAGCAGTACTTC. Full variable domain (outside the CDR3, taken from reference TRBV5-1 and TRBJ2-7): KAGVTQTPRYLIKTRGQQVTLSCSPISGHRSVSWYQQTPGQGLQFLFEYFSETQRNKGNFPGRFSGRQFSNSRSEMNVSTLELGDSALYLCASSAIGQGDSYEQYFGPGTRLTVT.

This chain links TRBV11-1 with TRBJ2-7; no reliable D call. V shed 11 bases and J shed 6 bases, with 20 bases lying between them. The CDR3 is made up of 13 amino acids. Germline-derived CDR1 and CDR2 are SGHAT and FQDESV (reference sequence). CDR3 sequence: CASKLSGLTEQYF. CDR3 coding DNA: TGTGCCTCTAAGCTTAGTGGTTTAACCGAGCAGTACTTC.

This clone has only a few counts. The chain carries TRBV28 and TRBJ2-3, with 13 positions matching TRBD2. J gave up 3 bases and V 6 bases, and 6 bases lay outside the gene matches. The CDR3 spans 16 residues. The germline CDR1 and CDR2 sequences are MDHEN and SYDVKM. The CDR3 reads CASRGGLAGVTDTQYF. The CDR3, as DNA: TGTGCCAGCAGGGGTGGACTAGCGGGAGTGACAGATACGCAGTATTTT.

The rearrangement joins TRBV2 to TRBJ2-7; TRBD1 aligns across 9 bases. CDR1 is SNHLY and CDR2 is FYNNEI in the germline V gene. With V trimmed by 7 bases and J by 3 bases, 7 bases remained unmatched. The CDR3 has 14 amino acids. Here the CDR3 reads CASISDRGVYEQYF. The CDR3 DNA reads as TGTGCCAGCATCTCCGACAGGGGGGTCTACGAGCAGTACTTC. Drawing the rest from reference TRBV2 and TRBJ2-7, the complete variable domain is EPEVTQTPSHQVTQMGQEVILRCVPISNHLYFYWYRQILGQKVEFLVSFYNNEISEKSEIFDDQFSVERPDGSNFTLKIRSTKLEDSAMYFCASISDRGVYEQYFGPGTRLTVT.

The rearrangement links TRBV5-5 to TRBJ2-5; unclear D gene. The CDR3 is 15 amino acids. The germline CDR1 and CDR2 sequences are SGHKS and YYEKEE (reference sequence). V lost 0 bases and J lost 2, with 11 bases in between. For the CDR3, the DNA is TGTGCCAGCAGCTTGGTTGGGCTCCGACAAGAGACCCAGTACTTC. Protein sequence: CASSLVGLRQETQYF.

The chain has TRBV7-3 and TRBJ2-2, with D perhaps matching TRBD2 (6 bases). The CDR3 runs 13 residues. Looked up from germline, CDR1 is SGHTA and CDR2 is FQGTGA. V dropped 5 bases and J dropped 4 bases, with 8 bases sitting between them. CDR3 DNA: TGTGCCAGCAGCCTAGCGACCACCGGGGAGCTGTTTTTT. Protein sequence: CASSLATTGELFF.

This clone came up once. The rearrangement links TRBV9 to TRBJ2-2; 8 bases align to TRBD1. The length of the CDR3 is 16 residues. From germline, CDR1 is SGDLS and CDR2 YYNGEE. After removal of 4 bases from V and 6 bases from J, the junction contained 11 bases not matched to a gene. Here the CDR3 DNA reads TGTGCCAGCAGCCCACCCCCCCAGGGGGCAGCCGGGGAGCTGTTTTTT. Protein product: CASSPPPQGAAGELFF.

This clone turned up a few times. The gene calls are TRBV5-6 and TRBJ1-3, with 9 bases fitting TRBD1. From germline, CDR1 is SGHDT and CDR2 YYEEEE. The CDR3 totals 15 residues. V shed 4 bases, J shed 7 bases, and the junction held 9 bases outside the gene matches. The DNA of the CDR3 is TGTGCCAGCAGCCGGAGACAGGGGGTAGGTAACACCATATATTTT. Translated, it gives CASSRRQGVGNTIYF.